This T cell receptor (beta chain) comes out of a study of blood T cell repertoires in COVID-19. Study-wide context: PBMCs, B-cell-depleted T cells, or T cells were the source of the cDNA or gDNA that made up the material.

With 6 bases clipped from V and 8 bases from J, the junction kept 11 bases outside the gene matches. Germline V gene data show CDR1 as LGHNA and CDR2 as YNFKEQ. The CDR3 has 14 residues. Study processing details: Amplification with reference gene primers provided the estimates of nucleated cell counts. Measured with immunoSEQ multiplex PCR; TCRdb has only the in-frame clones, and not every one. V, J and clone size derive from that table, while D and trimming were established from the DNA sequence. There are 300,000 to 350,000 clones in the sample; about 92% occur only once, and 3.9% lies in the top ten. Seattle-derived patients entered the study during active infection and were followed longitudinally. In its sample, this clone was seen a few times.

The sequence was collected from a woman aged 60-75 years with COVID-19, enrolled during active disease. Material: peripheral blood. The V and J genes are TRBV4-2 and TRBJ1-2, with TRBD1 identical over 8 bases. The CDR3 coding sequence is TGTGCCAGCAGACTCAGGCAGGGGGCCGACGGCTACACCTTC. It is translated as CASRLRQGADGYTF.